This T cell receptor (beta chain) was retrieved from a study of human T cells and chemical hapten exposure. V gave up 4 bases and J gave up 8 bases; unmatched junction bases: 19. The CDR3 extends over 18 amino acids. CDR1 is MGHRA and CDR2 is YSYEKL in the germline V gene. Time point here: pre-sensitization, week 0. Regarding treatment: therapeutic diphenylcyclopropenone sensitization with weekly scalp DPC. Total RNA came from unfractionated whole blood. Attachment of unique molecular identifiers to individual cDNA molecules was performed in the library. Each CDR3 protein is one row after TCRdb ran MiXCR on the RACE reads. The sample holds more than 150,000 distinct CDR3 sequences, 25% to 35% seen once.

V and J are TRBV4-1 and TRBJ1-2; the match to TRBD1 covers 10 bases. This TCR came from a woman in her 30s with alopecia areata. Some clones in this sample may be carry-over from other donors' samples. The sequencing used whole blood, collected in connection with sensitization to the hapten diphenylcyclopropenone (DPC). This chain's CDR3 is CASSLRGTGDKASAGYTF. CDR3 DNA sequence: TGCGCCAGCAGCCTAAGAGGGACAGGGGATAAAGCTTCGGCGGGCTACACCTTC.